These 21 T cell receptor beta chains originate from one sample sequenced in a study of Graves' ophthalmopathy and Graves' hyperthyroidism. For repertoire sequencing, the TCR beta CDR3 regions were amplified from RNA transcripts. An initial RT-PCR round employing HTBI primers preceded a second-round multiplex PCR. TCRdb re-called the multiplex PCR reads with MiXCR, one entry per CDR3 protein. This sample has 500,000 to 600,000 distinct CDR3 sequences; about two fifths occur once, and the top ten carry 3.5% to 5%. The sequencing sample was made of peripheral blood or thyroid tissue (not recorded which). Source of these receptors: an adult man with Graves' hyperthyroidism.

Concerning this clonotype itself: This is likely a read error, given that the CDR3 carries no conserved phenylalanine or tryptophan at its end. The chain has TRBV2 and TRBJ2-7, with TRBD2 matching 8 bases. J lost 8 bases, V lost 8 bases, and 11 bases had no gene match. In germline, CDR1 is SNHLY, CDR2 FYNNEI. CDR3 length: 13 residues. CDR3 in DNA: TGTGCCAGCTCGGGACTAGTGGGAGAGAAGCAGTACCTC. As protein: CASSGLVGEKQYL.

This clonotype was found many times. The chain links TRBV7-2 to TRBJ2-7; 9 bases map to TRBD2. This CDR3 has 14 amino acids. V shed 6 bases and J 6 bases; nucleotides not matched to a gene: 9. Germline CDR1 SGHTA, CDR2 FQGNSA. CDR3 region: CASSSAGGPFEQYF. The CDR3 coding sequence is TGTGCCAGCAGTTCTGCGGGGGGGCCGTTCGAGCAGTACTTC.

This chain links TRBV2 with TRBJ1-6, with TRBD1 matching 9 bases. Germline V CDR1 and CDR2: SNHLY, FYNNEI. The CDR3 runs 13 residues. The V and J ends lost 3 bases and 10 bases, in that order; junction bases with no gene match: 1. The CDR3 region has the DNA TGTGCCAGCAGTGACACAGGGGGCTCACCCCTCCACTTT. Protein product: CASSDTGGSPLHF.

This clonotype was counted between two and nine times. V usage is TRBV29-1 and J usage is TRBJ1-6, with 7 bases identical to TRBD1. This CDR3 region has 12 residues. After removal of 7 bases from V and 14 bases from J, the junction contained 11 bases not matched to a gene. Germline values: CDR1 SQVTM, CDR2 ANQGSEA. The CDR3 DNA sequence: TGCAGCGCCTATACCCCCGACAGGGCCCTCCACTTT. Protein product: CSAYTPDRALHF.

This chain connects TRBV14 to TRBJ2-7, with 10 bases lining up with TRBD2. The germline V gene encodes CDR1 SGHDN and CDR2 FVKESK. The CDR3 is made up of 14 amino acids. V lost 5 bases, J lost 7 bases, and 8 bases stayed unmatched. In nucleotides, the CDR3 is TGTGCCAGCAGCTCCCAGCGGGGGGGTGATGAGCAGTACTTC. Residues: CASSSQRGGDEQYF. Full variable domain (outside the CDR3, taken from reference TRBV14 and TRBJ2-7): EAGVTQFPSHSVIEKGQTVTLRCDPISGHDNLYWYRRVMGKEIKFLLHFVKESKQDESGMPNNRFLAERTGGTYSTLKVQPAELEDSGVYFCASSSQRGGDEQYFGPGTRLTVT.

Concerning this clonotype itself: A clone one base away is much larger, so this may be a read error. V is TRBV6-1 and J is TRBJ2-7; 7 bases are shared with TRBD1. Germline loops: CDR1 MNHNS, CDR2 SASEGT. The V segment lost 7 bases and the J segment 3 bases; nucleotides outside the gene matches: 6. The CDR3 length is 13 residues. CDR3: CASTGTDLYEQYF. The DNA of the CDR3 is TGTGCCAGCACCGGGACAGACCTCTACGAGCAGTACTTC.

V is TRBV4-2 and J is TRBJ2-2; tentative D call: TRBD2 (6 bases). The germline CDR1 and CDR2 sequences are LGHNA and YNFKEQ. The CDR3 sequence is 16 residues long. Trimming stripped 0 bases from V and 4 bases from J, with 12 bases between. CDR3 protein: CASSQEGGSSTGELFF. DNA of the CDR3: TGTGCCAGCAGCCAAGAGGGGGGAAGCAGCACCGGGGAGCTGTTTTTT.

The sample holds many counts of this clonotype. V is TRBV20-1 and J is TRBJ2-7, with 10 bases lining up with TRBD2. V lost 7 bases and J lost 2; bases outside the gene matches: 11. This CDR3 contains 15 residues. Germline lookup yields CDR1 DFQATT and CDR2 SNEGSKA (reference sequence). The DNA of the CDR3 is TGCAGTGGAACAGCACTGACTAGCGGGCCCTACGAGCAGTACTTC. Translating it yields CSGTALTSGPYEQYF.

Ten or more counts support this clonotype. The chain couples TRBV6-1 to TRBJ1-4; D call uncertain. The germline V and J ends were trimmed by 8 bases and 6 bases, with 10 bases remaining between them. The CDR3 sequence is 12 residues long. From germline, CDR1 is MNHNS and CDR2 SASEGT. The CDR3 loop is CASGRADEKLFF. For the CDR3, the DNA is TGTGCCAGCGGGAGGGCAGATGAAAAACTGTTTTTT.

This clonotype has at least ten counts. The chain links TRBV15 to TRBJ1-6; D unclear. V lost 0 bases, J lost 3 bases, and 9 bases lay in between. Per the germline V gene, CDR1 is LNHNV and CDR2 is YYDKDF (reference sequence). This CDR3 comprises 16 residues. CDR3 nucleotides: TGTGCCACCAGCAGAGATCGAACGGTCTATAATTCACCCCTCCACTTT. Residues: CATSRDRTVYNSPLHF.

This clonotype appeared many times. CDR3: CASSIPRLGRGTGELFF. DNA of the CDR3: TGTGCCAGTAGTATACCCCGACTAGGAAGGGGGACCGGGGAGCTGTTTTTT. The V gene is TRBV19, the J gene TRBJ2-2, with D perhaps matching TRBD1 or TRBD2 (6 bases each). Germline loops: CDR1 LNHDA, CDR2 SQIVND (reference sequence). The V end was cut by 2 bases, the J end by 5 bases, with 18 bases between. This CDR3 comprises 17 residues.

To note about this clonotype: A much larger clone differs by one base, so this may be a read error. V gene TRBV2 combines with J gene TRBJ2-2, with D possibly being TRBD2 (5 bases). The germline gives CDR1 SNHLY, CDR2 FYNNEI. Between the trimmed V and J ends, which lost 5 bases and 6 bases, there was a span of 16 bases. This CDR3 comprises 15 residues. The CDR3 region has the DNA TGTGCCAGCAGTACCCGGACTGGTTTCTCCGGGGAGCTGTTTTTT. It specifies CASSTRTGFSGELFF.

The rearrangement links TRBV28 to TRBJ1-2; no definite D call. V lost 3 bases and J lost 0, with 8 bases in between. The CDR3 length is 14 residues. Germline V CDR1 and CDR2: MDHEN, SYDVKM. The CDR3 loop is CASSFLKANYGYTF. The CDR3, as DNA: TGTGCCAGCAGTTTCCTAAAGGCTAACTATGGCTACACCTTC.

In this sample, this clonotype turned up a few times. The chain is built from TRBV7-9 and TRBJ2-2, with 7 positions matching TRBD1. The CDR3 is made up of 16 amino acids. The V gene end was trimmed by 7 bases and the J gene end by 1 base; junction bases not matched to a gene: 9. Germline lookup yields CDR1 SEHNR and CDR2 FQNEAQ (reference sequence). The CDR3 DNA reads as TGTGCCAGCATCGCTAGGACAGGAAGGAACACCGGGGAGCTGTTTTTT. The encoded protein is CASIARTGRNTGELFF. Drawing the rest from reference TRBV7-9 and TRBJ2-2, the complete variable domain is DTGVSQNPRHKITKRGQNVTFRCDPISEHNRLYWYRQTLGQGPEFLTYFQNEAQLEKSRLLSDRFSAERPKGSFSTLEIQRTEQGDSAMYLCASIARTGRNTGELFFGEGSRLTVL.

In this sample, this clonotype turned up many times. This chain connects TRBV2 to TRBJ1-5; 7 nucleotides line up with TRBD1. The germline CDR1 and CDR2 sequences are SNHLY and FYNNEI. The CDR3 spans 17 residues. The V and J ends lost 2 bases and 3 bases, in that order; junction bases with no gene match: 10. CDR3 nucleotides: TGTGCCAGCAGTGAATGGGGAACAGGGGCGTACAATCAGCCCCAGCATTTT. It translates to CASSEWGTGAYNQPQHF.

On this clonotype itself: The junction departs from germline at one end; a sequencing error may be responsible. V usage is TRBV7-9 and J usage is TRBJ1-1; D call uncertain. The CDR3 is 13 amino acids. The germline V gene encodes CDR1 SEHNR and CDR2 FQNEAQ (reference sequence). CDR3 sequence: CDSSSGGSLEAFF. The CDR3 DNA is TGTGACAGCAGCTCCGGCGGAAGCTTAGAAGCGTTCTTT.

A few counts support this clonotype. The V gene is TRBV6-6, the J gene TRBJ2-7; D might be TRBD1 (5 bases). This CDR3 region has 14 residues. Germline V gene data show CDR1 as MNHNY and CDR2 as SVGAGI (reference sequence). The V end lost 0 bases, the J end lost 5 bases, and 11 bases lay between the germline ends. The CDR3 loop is CASSYSAGRNEQYF. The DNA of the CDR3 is TGTGCCAGCAGTTACTCGGCAGGGCGTAACGAGCAGTACTTC.

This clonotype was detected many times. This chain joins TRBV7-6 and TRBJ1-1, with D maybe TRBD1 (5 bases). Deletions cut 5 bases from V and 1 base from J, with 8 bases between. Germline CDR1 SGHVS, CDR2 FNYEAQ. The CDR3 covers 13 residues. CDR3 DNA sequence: TGTGCCAGCAGCCAACAGGAGAACACTGAAGCTTTCTTT. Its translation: CASSQQENTEAFF.

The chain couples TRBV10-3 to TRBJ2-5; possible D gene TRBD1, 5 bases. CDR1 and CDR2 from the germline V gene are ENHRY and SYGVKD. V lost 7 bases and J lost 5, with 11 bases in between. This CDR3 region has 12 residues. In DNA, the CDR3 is TGTGCCATCAATCCAGGGTCGGAGACCCAGTACTTC. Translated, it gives CAINPGSETQYF.

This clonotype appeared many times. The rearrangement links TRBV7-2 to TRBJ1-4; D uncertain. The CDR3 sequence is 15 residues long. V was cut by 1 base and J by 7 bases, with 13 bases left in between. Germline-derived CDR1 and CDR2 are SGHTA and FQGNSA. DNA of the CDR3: TGTGCCAGCAGCTTAGTTGGGCAGCCGGGTGAAAAACTGTTTTTT. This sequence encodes CASSLVGQPGEKLFF.

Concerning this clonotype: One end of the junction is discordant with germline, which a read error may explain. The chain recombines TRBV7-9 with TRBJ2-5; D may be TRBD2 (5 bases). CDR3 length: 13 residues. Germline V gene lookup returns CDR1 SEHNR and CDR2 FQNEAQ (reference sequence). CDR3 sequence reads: CASSFRGEEAQYF. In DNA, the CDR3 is TGTGCCAGCAGCTTCCGGGGAGAAGAGGCCCAGTACTTC.